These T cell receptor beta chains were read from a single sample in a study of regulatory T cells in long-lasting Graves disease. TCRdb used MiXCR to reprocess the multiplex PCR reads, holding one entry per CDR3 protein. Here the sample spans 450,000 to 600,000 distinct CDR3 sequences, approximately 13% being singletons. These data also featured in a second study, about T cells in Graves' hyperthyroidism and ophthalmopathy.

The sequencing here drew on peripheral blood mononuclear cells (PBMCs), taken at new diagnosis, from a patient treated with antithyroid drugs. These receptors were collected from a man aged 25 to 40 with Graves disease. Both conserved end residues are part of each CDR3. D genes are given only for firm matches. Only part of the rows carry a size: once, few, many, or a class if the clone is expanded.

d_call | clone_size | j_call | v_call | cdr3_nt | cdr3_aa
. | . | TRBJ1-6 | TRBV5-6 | TGTGCCAGCAGCTTGGGCCCAGGGGTAGGTTCACCCCTCCACTTT | CASSLGPGVGSPLHF
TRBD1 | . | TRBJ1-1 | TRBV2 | TGTGCCACGGACAGGGAAGCGCGGATCGAAGCTTTCTTT | CATDREARIEAFF
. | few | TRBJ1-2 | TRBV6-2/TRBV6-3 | TGTGCCAGCAGTTACGGCCTTTACGGAAGCTACACCTTC | CASSYGLYGSYTF
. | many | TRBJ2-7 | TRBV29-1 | TGCAGCGTTGAAGGGCAAGGGGCACCCTACGAGCAGTACTTC | CSVEGQGAPYEQYF
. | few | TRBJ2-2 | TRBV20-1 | TGCAGTGCTAGCGTGCGGGGAAACACCAGGGAGCTGTTTTTT | CSASVRGNTRELFF
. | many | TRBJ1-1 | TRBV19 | TGTGCCAGCTCCGGGGTGAACACTGAAGCTTTCTTT | CASSGVNTEAFF
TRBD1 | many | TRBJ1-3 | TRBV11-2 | TGTGCCAGCAGCTTAGGGGCAGGGGGCTCTGGAAACACCATATATTTT | CASSLGAGGSGNTIYF
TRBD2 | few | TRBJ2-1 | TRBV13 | TGCGCCAGCAGCCATGGGGGGGTTCTAGCGGGCGCTCGGTCCTACAATGAGCAGTTCTTC | CASSHGGVLAGARSYNEQFF
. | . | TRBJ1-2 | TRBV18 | TGTGCCAGCCCACCAACCGAACCTAACTATGGCTACACCTTC | CASPPTEPNYGYTF
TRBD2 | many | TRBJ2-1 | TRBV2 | TGTGCCAGCAGAGAGACTAGCGGAGTCATCTCCTACAATGAGCAGTTCTTC | CASRETSGVISYNEQFF
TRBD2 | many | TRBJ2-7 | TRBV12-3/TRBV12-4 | TGTGCCAGCAGCACGGACGGGGGGTACGAGCAGTACTTC | CASSTDGGYEQYF
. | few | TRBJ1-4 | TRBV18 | TGTGCCAGCTCACCGAATGGACAGCAGAGGAATGAAAAACTGTTTTTT | CASSPNGQQRNEKLFF
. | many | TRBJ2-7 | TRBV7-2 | TGTGCCAGCAGCCAGGGACTTTACGAGCAGTACTTC | CASSQGLYEQYF
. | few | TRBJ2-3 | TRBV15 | TGTGCCACCAGCAGACCTGGGGGGCTAATCGGGGATACGCAGTATTTT | CATSRPGGLIGDTQYF
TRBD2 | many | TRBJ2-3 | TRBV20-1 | TGCAGTGCTAGTGCTAGCGGGAGTCGAGATACGCAGTATTTT | CSASASGSRDTQYF
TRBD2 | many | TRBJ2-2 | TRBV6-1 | TGTGCCAGTGTAGCGGGAACGAACACCGGGGAGCTGTTTTTT | CASVAGTNTGELFF
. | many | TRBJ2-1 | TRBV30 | TGTGCCTGGAGAGAAGCCCCTGGAAGCTCCTACAATGAGCAGTTCTTC | CAWREAPGSSYNEQFF
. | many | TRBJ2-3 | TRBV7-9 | TGTGCCAGCAGCCTAGGACTATCCCGGAGCACAGATACGCAGTATTTT | CASSLGLSRSTDTQYF
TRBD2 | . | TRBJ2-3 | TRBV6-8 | TGTGCCAGCCGCGGGCGGCCGGGACTAGCGCAAGATACGCAGTATTTT | CASRGRPGLAQDTQYF
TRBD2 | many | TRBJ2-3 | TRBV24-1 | TGTGCCACCAGTGGCCGAGGGACTAGCGGAAACACAGATACGCAGTATTTT | CATSGRGTSGNTDTQYF
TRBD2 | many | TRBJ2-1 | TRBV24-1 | TGTGCCACCAGTGACACCGGACTAGCGGGAAGCCCCTACAATGAGCAGTTCTTC | CATSDTGLAGSPYNEQFF
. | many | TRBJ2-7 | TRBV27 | TGTGCCAGCAGTTTAGCTCCGGCGTTGTCCTACGAGCAGTACTTC | CASSLAPALSYEQYF
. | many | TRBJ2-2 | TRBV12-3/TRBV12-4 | TGTGCCAGCGGAGTTTCACGTTTCGAACGGACCGGGGAGCTGTTTTTT | CASGVSRFERTGELFF
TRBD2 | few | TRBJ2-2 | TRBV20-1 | TGCAGTGCTAGAGATCCGAGGACTAGCGGGGCGAACACCGGGGAGCTGTTTTTT | CSARDPRTSGANTGELFF
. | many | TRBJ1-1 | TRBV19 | TGTGCCAGTAGTATAGATCCGTATCGACCTGAAGCTTTCTTT | CASSIDPYRPEAFF
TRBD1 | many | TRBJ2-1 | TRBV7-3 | TGTGCCAGCAGCTTAACTTTACAGGGGGAGCAGTTCTTC | CASSLTLQGEQFF
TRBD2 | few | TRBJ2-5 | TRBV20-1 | TGCAGTGCTAGAGACAGAGCGGGAGCTGTGGAGACCCAGTACTTC | CSARDRAGAVETQYF
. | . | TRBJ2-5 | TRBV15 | TGTGCCACCAGCAGAGAGGGGTTACAAGAGACCCAGTACTTC | CATSREGLQETQYF
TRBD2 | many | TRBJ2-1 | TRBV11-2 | TGTGCCAGCAGCCGCGGCGGGAGGGACAATGAGCAGTTCTTC | CASSRGGRDNEQFF
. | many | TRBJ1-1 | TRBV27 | TGTGCCAGCAGTTTCTCCGGGGTGAACACTGAAGCTTTCTTT | CASSFSGVNTEAFF
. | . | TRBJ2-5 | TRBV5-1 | TGCGCCAGCAGCTTCCGACAGGGAGGAGAGACCCAGTACTTC | CASSFRQGGETQYF
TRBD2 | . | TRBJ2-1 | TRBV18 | TGTGCCAGCTCACCACCGGGACTAGCGGGATTCAATGAGCAGTTCTTC | CASSPPGLAGFNEQFF
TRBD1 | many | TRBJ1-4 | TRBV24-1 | TGTGCCACCAGTTCCGCACCGGGACAGGGCCTCCCTAATGAAAAACTGTTTTTT | CATSSAPGQGLPNEKLFF
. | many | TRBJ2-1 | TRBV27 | TGTGCCAGCAGTAGGATCCCCTCCTACAATGAGCAGTTCTTC | CASSRIPSYNEQFF